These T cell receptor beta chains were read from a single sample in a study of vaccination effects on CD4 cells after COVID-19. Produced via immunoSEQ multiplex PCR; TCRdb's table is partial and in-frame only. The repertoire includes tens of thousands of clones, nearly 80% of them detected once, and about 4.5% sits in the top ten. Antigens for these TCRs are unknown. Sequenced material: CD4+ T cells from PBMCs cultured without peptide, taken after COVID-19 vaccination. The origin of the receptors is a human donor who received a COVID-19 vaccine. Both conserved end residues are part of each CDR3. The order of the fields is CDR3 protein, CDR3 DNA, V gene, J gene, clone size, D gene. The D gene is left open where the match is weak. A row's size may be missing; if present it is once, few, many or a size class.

CASSYSLAELYEQYF	TGTGCCAGCAGTTACTCGCTAGCGGAGCTCTACGAGCAGTACTTC	TRBV6-5	TRBJ2-7	once	TRBD2
CASSKRQEISDGYTF	TGTGCCAGCTCAAAAAGACAGGAAATTTCAGACGGCTACACCTTC	TRBV18	TRBJ1-2	few	NA
CAISDVTGELFF	TGTGCCATCAGTGACGTGACCGGGGAGCTGTTTTTT	TRBV10-3	TRBJ2-2	NA	NA
CASTAEGGSTEAFF	TGTGCCAGCACCGCTGAAGGAGGGAGCACTGAAGCTTTCTTT	TRBV28	TRBJ1-1	NA	NA
CASSPFQMTGPNSPLHF	TGTGCCAGCAGCCCCTTTCAGATGACAGGCCCAAATTCACCCCTCCACTTT	TRBV7-9	TRBJ1-6	few	NA
CSVRPLDEQFF	TGCAGCGTCAGGCCTTTAGATGAGCAGTTCTTC	TRBV29-1	TRBJ2-1	NA	NA
CASSQPKTGKVYEQYF	TGCGCCAGCAGCCAACCTAAGACAGGGAAAGTCTACGAGCAGTACTTC	TRBV4-1	TRBJ2-7	NA	TRBD1
CASSPRSGLNEQYF	TGTGCCAGCAGCCCTAGATCGGGGCTGAACGAGCAGTACTTC	TRBV3-1/TRBV3-2	TRBJ2-7	NA	NA
CASSLLSGNTIYF	TGTGCCAGCAGCTTGTTAAGCGGAAACACCATATATTTT	TRBV5-6	TRBJ1-3	NA	NA
CASSLELGQIYNEQFF	TGTGCCAGCAGCTTGGAATTGGGACAGATCTACAATGAGCAGTTCTTC	TRBV5-6	TRBJ2-1	NA	TRBD1
CASSQTSGRTDTQYF	TGTGCCAGCAGCCAGACTAGCGGGAGGACAGATACGCAGTATTTT	TRBV14	TRBJ2-3	NA	TRBD2
CASSKGEGTNEKLFF	TGTGCCAGCAGCAAAGGGGAGGGAACTAATGAAAAACTGTTTTTT	TRBV11-2	TRBJ1-4	NA	NA
CASSTTGDTEAFF	TGTGCCAGTAGTACGACAGGGGACACTGAAGCTTTCTTT	TRBV19	TRBJ1-1	NA	TRBD1
CASSPSDTRGYTF	TGTGCCAGCTCACCAAGCGACACTAGGGGCTACACCTTC	TRBV18	TRBJ1-2	NA	NA
CASSLWGNEKLFF	TGTGCCAGCAGTTTATGGGGGAATGAAAAACTGTTTTTT	TRBV27	TRBJ1-4	few	NA
CASSLFAPGQNTGELFF	TGCGCCAGCAGCCTCTTCGCCCCCGGGCAGAACACCGGGGAGCTGTTTTTT	TRBV4-1	TRBJ2-2	NA	NA
CASGKLAFQETQYF	TGTGCTAGTGGTAAACTAGCTTTCCAAGAGACCCAGTACTTC	TRBV12-5	TRBJ2-5	NA	NA
CASSLAGRSTDTQYF	TGTGCCAGCAGCTTAGCGGGACGGAGCACAGATACGCAGTATTTT	TRBV7-2	TRBJ2-3	NA	NA
CASSIRQGASAYEQYF	TGTGCCAGTAGTATAAGGCAGGGGGCCTCGGCCTACGAGCAGTACTTC	TRBV19	TRBJ2-7	NA	TRBD1
CASSYMRGEWDEQFF	TGTGCCAGCAGTTACATGAGGGGCGAGTGGGATGAGCAGTTCTTC	TRBV6-5	TRBJ2-1	NA	NA
CASSLFETGAYNEQFF	TGTGCCAGCAGCCTATTCGAGACAGGGGCCTACAATGAGCAGTTCTTC	TRBV16	TRBJ2-1	NA	TRBD1
CAISARDLGETQYF	TGTGCCATCAGTGCCCGGGACTTAGGAGAGACCCAGTACTTC	TRBV10-3	TRBJ2-5	NA	NA
CASSQDLGLNYGYTF	TGCGCCAGCAGCCAAGATCTGGGGCTAAACTATGGCTACACCTTC	TRBV4-3	TRBJ1-2	NA	NA
CASSPWPSTDTQYF	TGTGCCAGCAGTCCTTGGCCTAGCACAGATACGCAGTATTTT	TRBV28	TRBJ2-3	few	NA
CASGRQGMETQYF	TGTGCCAGCGGCCGACAGGGGATGGAGACCCAGTACTTC	TRBV6-5	TRBJ2-5	NA	TRBD1
CASSEGRRTDTQYF	TGTGCCAGCAGCGAGGGGAGGCGCACAGATACGCAGTATTTT	TRBV11-2	TRBJ2-3	NA	NA
CASNRDRDTGELFF	TGTGCCAGCAACCGGGACAGGGACACCGGGGAGCTGTTTTTT	TRBV9	TRBJ2-2	NA	TRBD1
CASLGQGAYNEQFF	TGTGCCAGCTTAGGACAGGGGGCCTACAATGAGCAGTTCTTC	TRBV7-2	TRBJ2-1	NA	TRBD1
CAWTKDRGFLGTNEKLFF	TGTGCCTGGACCAAGGACAGGGGGTTCCTCGGCACTAATGAAAAACTGTTTTTT	TRBV30	TRBJ1-4	NA	TRBD1
CASSLEQGFYNEQFF	TGTGCCAGCAGCTTGGAACAGGGTTTCTACAATGAGCAGTTCTTC	TRBV5-8	TRBJ2-1	NA	NA
CASSLEDGREYF	TGTGCCAGCAGCTTGGAGGACGGCAGGGAGTACTTC	TRBV5-6	TRBJ2-4	NA	NA
CASSLGGTGSYEQYF	TGTGCCAGCAGCTTAGGTGGGACAGGTTCCTACGAGCAGTACTTC	TRBV7-9	TRBJ2-7	NA	TRBD1
CASSLALAGGGTDTQYF	TGCGCCAGCAGCTTGGCCCTAGCGGGGGGGGGCACAGATACGCAGTATTTT	TRBV5-1	TRBJ2-3	NA	TRBD2
CASSQTPGAGGYTF	TGCGCCAGCAGCCAAACACCCGGGGCCGGTGGCTACACCTTC	TRBV4-1	TRBJ1-2	NA	NA
CASSLDVGRDTQYF	TGTGCCAGCAGCTTAGACGTCGGGAGGGATACGCAGTATTTT	TRBV7-9	TRBJ2-3	NA	TRBD2
CASSERARGRYEQYF	TGCGCCAGCAGTGAACGGGCCAGGGGGCGGTACGAGCAGTACTTC	TRBV10-2	TRBJ2-7	NA	TRBD1
CAIGADGNNQPQHF	TGTGCCATCGGGGCTGACGGAAACAATCAGCCCCAGCATTTT	TRBV10-3	TRBJ1-5	few	NA
CASRGTDYGYTF	TGTGCCAGCAGGGGGACAGACTATGGCTACACCTTC	TRBV28	TRBJ1-2	NA	TRBD1
CASSNSFYEQYF	TGTGCCAGCAGCAATTCGTTCTACGAGCAGTACTTC	TRBV6-5	TRBJ2-7	NA	NA
CASSLGDLNQPQHF	TGCGCCAGCAGCTTGGGGGACCTAAATCAGCCCCAGCATTTT	TRBV5-1	TRBJ1-5	NA	NA
CASSLRPTGFCWPQHF	TGTGCCAGCAGCCTTCGACCGACAGGGTTTTGTTGGCCCCAGCATTTT	TRBV21-1	TRBJ1-5	NA	NA
CASPGQGATPEAFF	TGTGCCAGCCCGGGACAGGGGGCTACCCCTGAAGCTTTCTTT	TRBV28	TRBJ1-1	NA	TRBD1
CASRTGGEKLFF	TGTGCCAGCAGGACAGGGGGCGAAAAACTGTTTTTT	TRBV21-1	TRBJ1-4	NA	NA
CASSQRVGELFF	TGTGCCAGCAGCCAACGGGTCGGGGAGCTGTTTTTT	TRBV3-1/TRBV3-2	TRBJ2-2	NA	NA
CATSRGQGITEAFF	TGTGCCACCAGCAGAGGGCAGGGGATCACTGAAGCTTTCTTT	TRBV15	TRBJ1-1	NA	NA
CASSDQGAQNQPQHF	TGTGCCAGCAGTGACCAGGGGGCGCAGAATCAGCCCCAGCATTTT	TRBV2	TRBJ1-5	NA	TRBD1
CASSYLLRRGSSYNSPLHF	TGTGCCAGCAGTTACCTACTACGCCGGGGGAGCTCCTATAATTCACCCCTCCACTTT	TRBV6-2/TRBV6-3	TRBJ1-6	NA	NA
CASSVGVKETQYF	TGTGCCAGCAGCGTAGGGGTCAAAGAGACCCAGTACTTC	TRBV5-4	TRBJ2-5	NA	NA
CASSRRGRVQHF	TGTGCCAGCAGCAGACGGGGGAGGGTCCAGCATTTT	TRBV28	TRBJ1-5	NA	NA
CASSVTGTDTQYF	TGTGCCAGCAGCGTGACAGGCACAGATACGCAGTATTTT	TRBV7-2	TRBJ2-3	NA	NA
CALRAFANTGELFF	TGTGCCTTGCGGGCGTTCGCGAACACCGGGGAGCTGTTTTTT	TRBV30	TRBJ2-2	NA	NA
CAISHTSGGQETQYF	TGTGCCATCAGCCATACTTCAGGGGGCCAAGAGACCCAGTACTTC	TRBV10-3	TRBJ2-5	NA	TRBD1
CASSRGAVNTEAFF	TGTGCCAGCAGCCGAGGGGCGGTGAACACTGAAGCTTTCTTT	TRBV27	TRBJ1-1	NA	NA
CASSLGRTNTEAFF	TGTGCCAGCAGCCTAGGTCGGACGAACACTGAAGCTTTCTTT	TRBV9	TRBJ1-1	NA	NA